The 20 T cell receptor beta chains reported below all come from one sample, sequenced in a study of identical twins. Via MiXCR, TCRdb re-called the 5' RACE reads, giving one row per CDR3 protein. The sample records hundreds of thousands of distinct CDR3 sequences, less than 25% being singletons. Another study also made use of these data, one on T cells expressing NK-cell markers.

What was sequenced was CD4+ T cells sorted from blood. Receptors were obtained from a woman aged 18 to 35 in good health.

V gene TRBV30 combines with J gene TRBJ2-3; D uncertain. Germline lookup yields CDR1 GTSNPN and CDR2 SVGIG (reference sequence). The CDR3 sequence is 11 residues long. V lost 2 bases and J 3 bases, leaving 3 bases between the germline ends. The CDR3 sequence: CAWSSTDTQYF. The CDR3 nucleotides read TGTGCCTGGAGTTCTACAGATACGCAGTATTTT.

At least ten counts were recorded for this clonotype. The V gene is TRBV5-1, the J gene TRBJ2-7; D is possibly TRBD1 (6 bases). V was pared by 0 bases and J by 5 bases, with 15 bases between. CDR1 is SGHRS, CDR2 YFSETQ, per germline. CDR3 length: 15 residues. The CDR3 DNA reads TGCGCCAGCAGCTTGGCCCCAGGGGCGGCGAACGAGCAGTACTTC. Its protein product is CASSLAPGAANEQYF.

The genes are TRBV5-1 and TRBJ2-7, with 8 bases lining up with TRBD1. Germline trimming cut 3 bases from V and 5 bases from J; bases unmatched to any gene: 4. The CDR3 totals 13 residues. Germline values: CDR1 SGHRS, CDR2 YFSETQ. The CDR3 bases are TGCGCCAGCAGCTCCATACAGGGGGACGAGCAGTACTTC. The encoded protein is CASSSIQGDEQYF.

The genes are TRBV5-4 and TRBJ2-7, with 10 bases fitting TRBD2. V trimming: 4 bases; J trimming: 5 bases; junction bases outside the gene matches: 12. Per germline, CDR1 SGHNT and CDR2 YYREEE (reference sequence). CDR3 length: 16 amino acids. Written as DNA, the CDR3 is TGTGCCAGCAGCCTCCCGCTAGCGGGAGTTCGGGACGAGCAGTACTTC. Encoded protein: CASSLPLAGVRDEQYF.

The chain combines TRBV3-1 with TRBJ2-1, with D uncertain. The CDR3 has 13 amino acids. Deletions cut 1 base from V and 12 bases from J, with 13 bases between. The germline V gene encodes CDR1 LGHDT and CDR2 YNNKEL (reference sequence). CDR3 sequence: CASSQGEWSVQFF. CDR3 bases: TGTGCCAGCAGCCAAGGAGAGTGGTCGGTGCAGTTCTTC.

V and J are TRBV2 and TRBJ2-1; D perhaps matches TRBD2 (6 bases). The CDR3 spans 11 residues. Deletions cut 11 bases from V and 10 bases from J, with 15 bases between. The germline V gene encodes CDR1 SNHLY and CDR2 FYNNEI. In DNA form, the CDR3 reads TGTGCCGCCTCGCTGGGGGGAGAGCAGTTCTTC. It codes for CAASLGGEQFF. Combining the CDR3 with reference TRBV2 and TRBJ2-1 gives the whole variable domain EPEVTQTPSHQVTQMGQEVILRCVPISNHLYFYWYRQILGQKVEFLVSFYNNEISEKSEIFDDQFSVERPDGSNFTLKIRSTKLEDSAMYFCAASLGGEQFFGPGTRLTVL.

The rearrangement links TRBV15 to TRBJ2-7; TRBD2 is a possible D gene (5 bases). In germline, CDR1 is LNHNV, CDR2 YYDKDF (reference sequence). Trimming shortened V by 0 bases and J by 5 bases, and 11 bases separated the two germline ends. The CDR3 extends over 14 amino acids. CDR3 residues: CATSRDRVGNEQYF. The CDR3 region has the DNA TGTGCCACCAGCAGAGATAGGGTCGGGAACGAGCAGTACTTC.

The chain carries TRBV7-3 and TRBJ2-5, with D perhaps matching TRBD1 or TRBD2 (5 bases each). V was clipped by 5 bases and J by 4 bases, with 29 bases between them. Germline values: CDR1 SGHTA, CDR2 FQGTGA. The CDR3 totals 19 residues. The CDR3 reads CASSTYSPGTGSTRETQYF. The CDR3 coding sequence is TGTGCCAGCAGCACCTATTCTCCGGGAACAGGTTCCACCAGAGAGACCCAGTACTTC.

V gene TRBV7-9 combines with J gene TRBJ2-3, with 12 bases fitting TRBD2. Per germline, CDR1 SEHNR and CDR2 FQNEAQ (reference sequence). This CDR3 has 16 amino acids. Trimming removed 5 bases from V and 0 bases from J; junction bases left unmatched: 3. This CDR3 reads CASSRGTSGSTDTQYF. DNA of the CDR3: TGTGCCAGCAGCCGTGGGACTAGCGGGAGCACAGATACGCAGTATTTT.

This chain joins TRBV4-2 and TRBJ2-3; D possibly matches TRBD1 or TRBD2 (6 bases each). Trimming pared 0 bases from V and 4 bases from J, leaving 14 bases between. Germline assignment: CDR1 LGHNA and CDR2 YNFKEQ. The CDR3 consists of 16 residues. The CDR3 DNA follows: TGTGCCAGCAGCCAAGAGGAGGGGGGCGAGGCAGATACGCAGTATTTT. Protein: CASSQEEGGEADTQYF.

This clonotype was picked up one time. The chain is built from TRBV6-5 and TRBJ2-1; 9 bases agree with TRBD2. The CDR3 covers 14 residues. Germline V gives CDR1 MNHEY, CDR2 SVGAGI. V was clipped by 2 bases and J by 8 bases; unmatched bases: 4. The CDR3: CASSYRGRVDEQFF. CDR3 coding DNA: TGTGCCAGCAGTTACCGCGGGAGGGTGGATGAGCAGTTCTTC.

This clonotype was observed many times. The chain is built from TRBV12-3 or TRBV12-4 and TRBJ2-3, with D unclear. This CDR3 comprises 11 residues. V was clipped by 2 bases and J by 9 bases, with 6 bases between them. The CDR3 coding sequence is TGTGCCAGCAGTTTATTCCAGACGCAGTATTTT. Protein sequence: CASSLFQTQYF.

The chain links TRBV7-8 to TRBJ2-5; maybe TRBD2 (6 bases). Germline V gene data show CDR1 as SGHVS and CDR2 as FQNEAQ. Trimming cost V 1 base and J 5 bases, with 14 bases left between them. This CDR3 has 15 residues. The CDR3 loop is CASSLVGGFRETQYF. CDR3 nucleotides: TGTGCCAGCAGCTTAGTGGGGGGATTTCGGGAGACCCAGTACTTC.

The chain has TRBV18 and TRBJ2-3, with TRBD1 matching over 12 bases. This CDR3 spans 17 amino acids. CDR1 is KGHSH, CDR2 LQKENI, per germline. The V segment lost 2 bases and the J segment 4 bases; nucleotides outside the gene matches: 7. In DNA, the CDR3 is TGTGCCAGCTCACCAAGTCACAGGGACAGGGGGCCAGATACGCAGTATTTT. This translates into CASSPSHRDRGPDTQYF.

In this sample, this clonotype turned up a few times. The rearrangement uses TRBV29-1 and TRBJ1-1; the D is unclear. Germline V gene data show CDR1 as SQVTM and CDR2 as ANQGSEA. This CDR3 has 11 residues. Trimming pared 7 bases from V and 2 bases from J, leaving 8 bases between. The CDR3 nucleotides are TGCAGCGCGACGGAAAACACTGAAGCTTTCTTT. As protein: CSATENTEAFF.

This clonotype was detected many times. The chain joins TRBV27 to TRBJ2-7, with D tentatively TRBD2 (5 bases). The CDR3 runs 14 residues. Germline V gene data show CDR1 as MNHEY and CDR2 as SMNVEV (reference sequence). Trimming removed 6 bases from V and 3 bases from J, with 15 bases in between. CDR3 residues: CASSREPPFYEQYF. CDR3 DNA sequence: TGTGCCAGCAGCCGGGAACCGCCGTTCTACGAGCAGTACTTC.

This clonotype has only a few counts. This sequence joins TRBV20-1 and TRBJ2-5; TRBD2 matches 9 bases. Germline CDR1 reads DFQATT; CDR2 reads SNEGSKA (reference sequence). V gave up 5 bases and J gave up 5 bases; unmatched junction bases: 15. The CDR3 sequence is 16 residues long. In nucleotides, the CDR3 is TGCAGTGCTTACCCTGGGTTTAGCGGGGGCGGGGAGACCCAGTACTTC. It codes for CSAYPGFSGGGETQYF.

This clonotype was seen only a few times. The chain links TRBV6-1 to TRBJ2-6; 10 nucleotides agree with TRBD2. The J segment lost 0 bases and the V segment lost 4 bases, leaving 3 bases of the junction unmatched. Germline CDR1 is MNHNS and CDR2 is SASEGT. This CDR3 comprises 17 residues. The CDR3 spells CASSGGLAASGANVLTF. The CDR3 DNA reads as TGTGCCAGCAGTGGCGGACTAGCGGCCTCTGGGGCCAACGTCCTGACTTTC.

In this sample, this clonotype turned up a few times. The V gene is TRBV5-1, the J gene TRBJ2-5; D tentatively reads TRBD1 or TRBD2 (6 bases each). Germline V gene sequence: CDR1 SGHRS, CDR2 YFSETQ. CDR3 length: 16 residues. Trimming pared 2 bases from V and 1 base from J, leaving 15 bases between. The CDR3 sequence: CASSFGAGGRQETQYF. Here the CDR3 DNA reads TGCGCCAGCAGCTTCGGGGCTGGGGGGCGCCAAGAGACCCAGTACTTC.

The V gene is TRBV20-1, the J gene TRBJ2-7; no clear D gene. Trimming shortened V by 0 bases and J by 3 bases, and 9 bases separated the two germline ends. In germline, CDR1 is DFQATT, CDR2 SNEGSKA (reference sequence). This CDR3 is 13 amino acids long. As DNA, the CDR3 is TGCAGTGCTAGAGATCCAGGTCGCTACGAGCAGTACTTC. It yields the protein CSARDPGRYEQYF.